Below are 21 T cell receptor beta chains sequenced from a single sample in a study of T cell repertoires in cytomegalovirus infection. TCRdb called the reads again in MiXCR, with one record for every CDR3 protein. The table records approximately 500,000 distinct CDR3 sequences, about 15% of them present only once. What was sequenced was CD8+ T cells from PBMCs. The receptors were gathered from a human donor in good health (CMV status not recorded). Some clones in this sample may be carry-over from other donors' samples.

This chain joins TRBV12-3 or TRBV12-4 and TRBJ1-6, with D perhaps TRBD1 (6 bases). The CDR3 sequence is 16 residues long. V lost 1 base to trimming and J lost 4 bases, with 11 bases between them. CDR3 in amino acids: CASSLGAGQYNSPLHF. In DNA, the CDR3 is TGTGCCAGCAGTTTAGGCGCAGGACAGTATAATTCACCCCTCCACTTT.

The sample holds many counts of this clonotype. The chain carries TRBV10-3 and TRBJ2-7, with 13 bases that match TRBD2. Per germline, CDR1 ENHRY and CDR2 SYGVKD. This CDR3 has 14 residues. The V gene end was trimmed by 10 bases and the J gene end by 3 bases; junction bases not matched to a gene: 6. The CDR3 DNA follows: TGTGCCACCGCGACTAGCGGGAGGAGCTACGAGCAGTACTTC. This gives the protein CATATSGRSYEQYF.

This clonotype was seen repeatedly, ten times or more. The chain combines TRBV2 with TRBJ1-2; no definite D call. V lost 2 bases, J lost 6 bases, and 7 bases lay in between. The CDR3 length is 12 residues. Germline CDR1 is SNHLY and CDR2 is FYNNEI. CDR3 residues: CASSEFRDGYTF. CDR3 nucleotides: TGTGCCAGCAGTGAATTCCGGGATGGCTACACCTTC.

This clonotype was recorded many times. This rearrangement joins TRBV7-9 to TRBJ2-5, with TRBD2 identical over 12 bases. The germline V gene encodes CDR1 SEHNR and CDR2 FQNEAQ (reference sequence). The junction had 2 bases not matched to a gene; V was cut back by 1 base and J by 2 bases. CDR3 length: 16 amino acids. Here the CDR3 DNA reads TGTGCCAGCAGCTTAGGACTAGCGGGGGAACAAGAGACCCAGTACTTC. This sequence encodes CASSLGLAGEQETQYF.

The chain combines TRBV18 with TRBJ2-7; TRBD1 aligns across 7 bases. The V segment lost 3 bases and the J segment 3 bases; nucleotides outside the gene matches: 14. CDR3 length: 17 residues. Germline CDR1 and CDR2: KGHSH and LQKENI. CDR3 sequence: CASSPSSGGFVLYEQYF. The CDR3 nucleotides are TGTGCCAGCTCACCGTCTTCAGGGGGTTTCGTCCTCTACGAGCAGTACTTC.

This clonotype was seen ten or more times. The V gene is TRBV4-1, the J gene TRBJ2-1, with a tentative D call TRBD2 (6 bases). V was cut by 1 base and J by 7 bases, with 17 bases left in between. Germline V gives CDR1 MGHRA, CDR2 YSYEKL. This CDR3 has 16 residues. The CDR3 nucleotides read TGCGCCAGCAGCCAAGTTCTAGCGCGTATTAGTAATGAGCAGTTCTTC. This gives the protein CASSQVLARISNEQFF.

This clonotype has ten or more counts. This sequence joins TRBV4-2 and TRBJ2-6, with 9 bases matching TRBD1. Trimming removed 0 bases from V and 12 bases from J; junction bases left unmatched: 12. Germline CDR1 is LGHNA and CDR2 is YNFKEQ. The CDR3 has 17 residues. For the CDR3, the DNA is TGTGCCAGCAGCCAAGATATAACAGGGGGCGTATCGAGCGTCCTGACTTTC. Amino acids: CASSQDITGGVSSVLTF.

In this sample, this clonotype turned up once. J is TRBJ1-1 and V is TRBV27; D uncertain. CDR3 size: 14 residues. V lost 9 bases and J lost 4, with 18 bases in between. CDR1 is MNHEY, CDR2 SMNVEV, per germline (reference sequence). This chain's CDR3 is CASGVRGDGTEAFF. CDR3 coding DNA: TGTGCCAGTGGGGTACGCGGTGACGGCACTGAAGCTTTCTTT.

The sample holds many counts of this clonotype. V gene TRBV7-6 combines with J gene TRBJ2-7; the D gene is possibly TRBD1 (5 bases). Trimming cost V 3 bases and J 1 base, with 10 bases left between them. This CDR3 comprises 14 residues. Germline V gene data show CDR1 as SGHVS and CDR2 as FNYEAQ. The CDR3 region has the DNA TGTGCCAGCAGCTTTAACTCAGGGTCCTACGAGCAGTACTTC. This sequence encodes CASSFNSGSYEQYF.

There are many counts of this clonotype. The V gene is TRBV7-9, the J gene TRBJ1-2, with D unclear. CDR3 size: 12 residues. Germline V lookup: CDR1 SEHNR, CDR2 FQNEAQ (reference sequence). V gave up 6 bases and J gave up 4 bases, with 9 bases separating them. The CDR3 protein is CASSIGGYGYTF. The CDR3 coding sequence is TGTGCCAGCAGTATAGGCGGCTATGGCTACACCTTC.

This rearrangement joins TRBV29-1 to TRBJ2-2; D is tentatively TRBD1 or TRBD2 (5 bases each). Germline loops: CDR1 SQVTM, CDR2 ANQGSEA. The CDR3 has 12 amino acids. Trimming pared 7 bases from V and 9 bases from J, leaving 15 bases between. CDR3 bases: TGCAGCGCTGCGGTCGTGGGACGGGAGCTGTTTTTT. This translates into CSAAVVGRELFF.

J is TRBJ2-7 and V is TRBV27, with D hard to call. Trimming shortened V by 4 bases and J by 7 bases, and 17 bases separated the two germline ends. The length of the CDR3 is 14 residues. Germline CDR1 reads MNHEY; CDR2 reads SMNVEV (reference sequence). In DNA form, the CDR3 reads TGTGCCAGCAGTTATTCCCTATCAGCGCGAGAGCAGTACTTC. Translating gives CASSYSLSAREQYF.

This clonotype was recorded many times. V usage is TRBV7-9 and J usage is TRBJ2-1; TRBD1 aligns across 8 bases. This CDR3 has 15 residues. Germline V lookup: CDR1 SEHNR, CDR2 FQNEAQ (reference sequence). Germline trimming cut 1 base from V and 7 bases from J; bases unmatched to any gene: 6. In nucleotides, the CDR3 is TGTGCCAGCAGCTTAGTCCAGGGGGCGGATAATGAGCAGTTCTTC. It codes for CASSLVQGADNEQFF.

This clonotype was found many times. J is TRBJ1-2 and V is TRBV10-3; 7 bases are a match to TRBD1. Germline CDR1 is ENHRY and CDR2 is SYGVKD. Trimming took 3 bases from V and 3 from J; bases not matched to a gene: 10. The CDR3 runs 16 residues. CDR3 amino acids: CAISDPTGRSDYGYTF. For the CDR3, the DNA is TGTGCCATCAGTGATCCGACAGGGCGGTCCGACTATGGCTACACCTTC.

This clonotype appeared many times. The chain has TRBV27 and TRBJ2-7; D is perhaps TRBD1 (6 bases). The CDR3 runs 15 residues. Deletions cut 5 bases from V and 5 bases from J, with 19 bases between. The germline V gene encodes CDR1 MNHEY and CDR2 SMNVEV (reference sequence). The CDR3 protein is CASSPGVRSRDEQYF. CDR3 in DNA: TGTGCCAGCAGTCCAGGGGTGCGGAGTAGGGACGAGCAGTACTTC.

This clonotype was observed a handful of times. The CDR3 sequence is CASSLSRDRSYNEQFF. The DNA for the CDR3 is TGTGCCAGCAGCTTGTCCCGGGACAGATCCTACAATGAGCAGTTCTTC. V and J are TRBV5-4 and TRBJ2-1; 7 positions agree with TRBD1. J gave up 1 base and V 1 base, and 5 bases lay outside the gene matches. Looked up from germline, CDR1 is SGHNT and CDR2 is YYREEE (reference sequence). The CDR3 has 16 amino acids.

This clonotype was detected ten times or more. This chain uses TRBV11-2 with TRBJ2-1, with 11 positions matching TRBD1. CDR1 and CDR2 from the germline V gene are SGHAT and FQNNGV. The CDR3 spans 15 residues. Trimming at V came to 5 bases and at J to 10 bases, leaving 10 bases not matched to a gene. CDR3 amino acids: CASSPGQGVIWEQFF. DNA for the CDR3: TGTGCCAGCAGCCCGGGACAGGGGGTGATCTGGGAGCAGTTCTTC.

The chain recombines TRBV28 with TRBJ2-1; 8 bases match TRBD1. The CDR3 loop spans 16 amino acids. The V segment lost 4 bases and the J segment 3 bases; nucleotides outside the gene matches: 8. Germline CDR1 MDHEN, CDR2 SYDVKM. CDR3 residues: CASSSQQGVGYNEQFF. CDR3 DNA sequence: TGTGCCAGCAGTTCCCAACAGGGGGTGGGCTACAATGAGCAGTTCTTC. Drawing the rest from reference TRBV28 and TRBJ2-1, the complete variable domain is DVKVTQSSRYLVKRTGEKVFLECVQDMDHENMFWYRQDPGLGLRLIYFSYDVKMKEKGDIPEGYSVSREKKERFSLILESASTNQTSMYLCASSSQQGVGYNEQFFGPGTRLTVL.

This clonotype was counted many times. V and J are TRBV7-2 and TRBJ1-4, with D tentatively TRBD1 (6 bases). Trimming removed 5 bases at V and 5 bases at J, with 18 bases between. Germline V gene lookup returns CDR1 SGHTA and CDR2 FQGNSA. The CDR3 loop spans 16 amino acids. The CDR3 sequence is CASSPGGEGENEKLFF. CDR3 DNA: TGTGCCAGCAGCCCGGGGGGAGAGGGGGAGAATGAAAAACTGTTTTTT. The whole variable domain, remainder taken from reference TRBV7-2 and TRBJ1-4, is GAGVSQSPSNKVTEKGKDVELRCDPISGHTALYWYRQSLGQGLEFLIYFQGNSAPDKSGLPSDRFSAERTGGSVSTLTIQRTQQEDSAVYLCASSPGGEGENEKLFFGSGTQLSVL.

This clonotype has ten or more counts. The chain is built from TRBV7-3 and TRBJ2-1; no clear D gene. V lost 2 bases and J lost 2, with 13 bases in between. Germline V gene lookup returns CDR1 SGHTA and CDR2 FQGTGA. The CDR3 runs 16 residues. The CDR3 DNA reads TGTGCCAGCAGCTTATCAGGCTCTCTCCCCTACAATGAGCAGTTCTTC. It encodes CASSLSGSLPYNEQFF. Full variable domain (remainder filled in from reference TRBV7-3 and TRBJ2-1): GAGVSQTPSNKVTEKGKYVELRCDPISGHTALYWYRQSLGQGPEFLIYFQGTGAADDSGLPNDRFFAVRPEGSVSTLKIQRTERGDSAVYLCASSLSGSLPYNEQFFGPGTRLTVL.

A word on this clonotype: The junction differs from germline at one of its ends, possibly a read error. The V and J genes are TRBV20-1 and TRBJ2-1; 8 bases map to TRBD2. Germline CDR1 DFQATT, CDR2 SNEGSKA (reference sequence). This CDR3 comprises 11 residues. CDR3 loop: CSASSGNDQFF. The DNA of the CDR3 is TGCAGTGCTAGTAGCGGGAATGACCAGTTCTTC.